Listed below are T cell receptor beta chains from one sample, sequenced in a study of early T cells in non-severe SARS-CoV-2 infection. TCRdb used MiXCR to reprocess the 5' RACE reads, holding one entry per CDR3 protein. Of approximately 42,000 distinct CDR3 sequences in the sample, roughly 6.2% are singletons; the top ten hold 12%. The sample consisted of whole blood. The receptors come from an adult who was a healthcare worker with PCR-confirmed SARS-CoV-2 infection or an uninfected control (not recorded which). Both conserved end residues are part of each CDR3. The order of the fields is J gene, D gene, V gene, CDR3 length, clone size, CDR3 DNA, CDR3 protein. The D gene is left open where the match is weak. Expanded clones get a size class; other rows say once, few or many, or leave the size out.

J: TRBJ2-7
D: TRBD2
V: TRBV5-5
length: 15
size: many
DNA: TGTGCCAGCAGGGCGGGACTAGCGTTACCCTACGAGCAGTACTTC
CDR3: CASRAGLALPYEQYF

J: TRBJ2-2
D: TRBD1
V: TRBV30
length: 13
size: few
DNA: TGTGCCTGGGAAGGACAGGGAGGAGGGGAGCTGTTTTTT
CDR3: CAWEGQGGGELFF

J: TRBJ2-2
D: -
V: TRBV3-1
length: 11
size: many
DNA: TGTGCCAGCAGCCAAGATGGGGGGCTGTTTTTT
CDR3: CASSQDGGLFF

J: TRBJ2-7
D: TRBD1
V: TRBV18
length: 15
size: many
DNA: TGTGCCAGCTCACCGGGACAGGGTTTTCAGCCCGAGCAGTACTTC
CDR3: CASSPGQGFQPEQYF

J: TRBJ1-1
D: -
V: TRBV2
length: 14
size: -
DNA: TGTGCCAGCATCATGGGGCAGGGAAACACTGAAGCTTTCTTT
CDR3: CASIMGQGNTEAFF

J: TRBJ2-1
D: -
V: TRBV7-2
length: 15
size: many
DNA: TGTGCCAGCAGCCCCAGCTACGGTTCCTACAATGAGCAGTTCTTC
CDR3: CASSPSYGSYNEQFF

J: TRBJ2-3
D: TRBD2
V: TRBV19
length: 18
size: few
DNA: TGTGCCAGTAGTATAGATCTCTGGCAGCTAGCGGGGGGGCGTCCGCAGTATTTT
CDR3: CASSIDLWQLAGGRPQYF

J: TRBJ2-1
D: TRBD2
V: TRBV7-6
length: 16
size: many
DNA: TGTGCCAGCAGCCCAGCCGGGACTAGCGGATACAATGAGCAGTTCTTC
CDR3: CASSPAGTSGYNEQFF

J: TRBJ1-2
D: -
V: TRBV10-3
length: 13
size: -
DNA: TGTGCCATCAGGGTCGCAGGGGAATATGGCTACACCTTC
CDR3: CAIRVAGEYGYTF

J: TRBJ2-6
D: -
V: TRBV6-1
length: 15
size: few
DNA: TGTGCCAGCAGTGAAGCCCGCTCTGGGGCCAACGTCCTGACTTTC
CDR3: CASSEARSGANVLTF

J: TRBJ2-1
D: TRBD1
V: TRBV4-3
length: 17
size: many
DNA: TGCGCCAGCAGCCAAGATTTCGGAGACAGGGGCTACAATGAGCAGTTCTTC
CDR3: CASSQDFGDRGYNEQFF

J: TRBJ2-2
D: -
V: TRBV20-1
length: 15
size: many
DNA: TGCAGTGCTCCCCTGGGGGGGCAGGACACCGGGGAGCTGTTTTTT
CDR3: CSAPLGGQDTGELFF

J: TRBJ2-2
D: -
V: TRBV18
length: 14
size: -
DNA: TGTGCCAGCGCGGGACAGTCGAACACCGGGGAGCTGTTTTTT
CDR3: CASAGQSNTGELFF

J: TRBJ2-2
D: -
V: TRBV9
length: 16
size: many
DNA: TGTGCCAGCAGCGTAGGTAACGCCGCGAACACCGGGGAGCTGTTTTTT
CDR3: CASSVGNAANTGELFF

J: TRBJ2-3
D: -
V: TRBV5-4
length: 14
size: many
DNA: TGTGCCAGCAGCTTGGTGGACGCCACAGATACGCAGTATTTT
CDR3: CASSLVDATDTQYF

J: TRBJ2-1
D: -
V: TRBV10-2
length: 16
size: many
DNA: TGCGCCAGCAGATCCGGGGGCCTCCACTACTACAATGAGCAGTTCTTC
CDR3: CASRSGGLHYYNEQFF

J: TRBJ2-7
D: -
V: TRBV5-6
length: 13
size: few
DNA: TGTGCCAGCAGAAGTGGTGTGTCCTACGAGCAGTACTTC
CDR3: CASRSGVSYEQYF

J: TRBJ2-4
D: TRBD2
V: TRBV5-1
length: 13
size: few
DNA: TGCGCCAGCAGCTTTAGCGGGGGCGGCATTCAGTACTTC
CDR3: CASSFSGGGIQYF

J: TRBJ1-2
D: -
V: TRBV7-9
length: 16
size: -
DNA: TGTGCCAGCAGTGAACCGGGTCGGGAACCTAGGGAGGGCTACACCTTC
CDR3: CASSEPGREPREGYTF

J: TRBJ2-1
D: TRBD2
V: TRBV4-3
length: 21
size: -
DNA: TGCGCCAGCAGCCAAGCCGTCCCTAGCGGGGCGGATCAACTCGCCTACAATGAGCAGTTCTTC
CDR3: CASSQAVPSGADQLAYNEQFF

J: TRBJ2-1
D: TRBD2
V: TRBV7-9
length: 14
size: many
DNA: TGTGCCAGCAGCTTAGGCGGGGGGGTCAATGAGCAGTTCTTC
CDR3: CASSLGGGVNEQFF

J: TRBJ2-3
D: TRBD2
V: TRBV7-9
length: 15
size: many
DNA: TGTGCCAGCAGCCTCGCCGGACTAGCCACAGATACGCAGTATTTT
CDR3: CASSLAGLATDTQYF

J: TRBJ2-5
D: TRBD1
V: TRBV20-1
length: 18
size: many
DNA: TGCAGTGCTAGAGATAGCCGGGACAGGGGCATAATACAAGAGACCCAGTACTTC
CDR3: CSARDSRDRGIIQETQYF

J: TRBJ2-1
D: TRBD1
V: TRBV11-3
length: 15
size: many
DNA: TGTGCCAGCAGCTTAGAAACAGGGGGGTACAATGAGCAGTTCTTC
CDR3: CASSLETGGYNEQFF

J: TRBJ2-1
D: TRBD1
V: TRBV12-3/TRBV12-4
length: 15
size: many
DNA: TGTGCCAGCAGGTCTCAGGGGGCGCGGGACAATGAGCAGTTCTTC
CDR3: CASRSQGARDNEQFF

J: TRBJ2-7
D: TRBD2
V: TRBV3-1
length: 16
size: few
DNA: TGTGCCAGCAGCCAAGGTCGGACTAGCGGGGCCTACGAGCAGTACTTC
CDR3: CASSQGRTSGAYEQYF

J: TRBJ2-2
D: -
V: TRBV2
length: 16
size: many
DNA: TGTGCCAGCAACAAGATGGCCGGGACTTCCACCGGGGAGCTGTTTTTT
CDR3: CASNKMAGTSTGELFF

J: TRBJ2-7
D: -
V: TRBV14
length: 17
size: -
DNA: TGTGCCAGCAGCCAACCGCACGGGGGACGCAAACCTTACGAGCAGTACTTC
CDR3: CASSQPHGGRKPYEQYF

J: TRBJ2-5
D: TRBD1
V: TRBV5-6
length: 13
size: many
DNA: TGTGCCAGCAGAAAACAGGGGATAAAGACCCAGTACTTC
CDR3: CASRKQGIKTQYF

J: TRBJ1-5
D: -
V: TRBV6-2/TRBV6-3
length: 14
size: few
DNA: TGTGCCAGCAGTTATTCGCAGGATGCTCACCCCCAGCATTTT
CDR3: CASSYSQDAHPQHF

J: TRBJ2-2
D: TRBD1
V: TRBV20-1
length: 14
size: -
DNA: TGCAGTGCCGTTAGACCGACAGGGCCCGGGGAGCTGTTTTTT
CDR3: CSAVRPTGPGELFF

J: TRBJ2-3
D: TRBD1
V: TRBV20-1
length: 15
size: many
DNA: TGCAGTGCTAGGATTGGGACAGCAAGCACAGATACGCAGTATTTT
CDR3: CSARIGTASTDTQYF

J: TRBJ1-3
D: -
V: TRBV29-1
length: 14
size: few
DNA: TGCAGCGTTGAAGACGAAACACCAGGAAACACCATATATTTT
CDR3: CSVEDETPGNTIYF

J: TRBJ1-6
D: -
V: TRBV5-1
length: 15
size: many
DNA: TGCGCCAGCAGCTTGGATCCGGGGATGGATTCACCCCTCCACTTT
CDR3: CASSLDPGMDSPLHF

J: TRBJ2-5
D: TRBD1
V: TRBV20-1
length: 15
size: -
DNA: TGCAGTGGTTCCTCGGGACAGGCAATCCAAGAGACCCAGTACTTC
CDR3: CSGSSGQAIQETQYF

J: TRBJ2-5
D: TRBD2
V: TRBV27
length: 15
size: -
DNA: TGTGCCAGCAAGGGACTAGCGGGGACACAAGAGACCCAGTACTTC
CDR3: CASKGLAGTQETQYF

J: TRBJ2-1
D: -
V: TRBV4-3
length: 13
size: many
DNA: TGCGCCAGCAGCCAAGATCTACATATTGAGCAGTTCTTC
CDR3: CASSQDLHIEQFF

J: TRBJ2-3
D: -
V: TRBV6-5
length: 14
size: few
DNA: TGTGCCAGCAGCCCCGCGGCTCTCACAGATACGCAGTATTTT
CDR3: CASSPAALTDTQYF

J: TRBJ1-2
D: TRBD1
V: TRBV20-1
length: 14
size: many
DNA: TGCAGTGCTAGTTTGGGGACAGGGCTTTATGGCTACACCTTC
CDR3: CSASLGTGLYGYTF

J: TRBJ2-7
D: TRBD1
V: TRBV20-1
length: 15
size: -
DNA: TGCAGTGCGAACTTCGTCGGGACAGGGAACTACGAGCAGTACTTC
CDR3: CSANFVGTGNYEQYF

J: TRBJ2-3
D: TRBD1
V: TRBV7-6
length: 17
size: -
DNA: TGTGCCAGCAGCGCTACAGGGGGCGGTAGCGGAGGAGATACGCAGTATTTT
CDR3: CASSATGGGSGGDTQYF

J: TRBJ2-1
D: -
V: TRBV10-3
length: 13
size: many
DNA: TGTGCCATCAGTGACACTCCGGAAGGTGAGCAGTTCTTC
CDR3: CAISDTPEGEQFF

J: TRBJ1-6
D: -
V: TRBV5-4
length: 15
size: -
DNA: TGTGCCAGCAGCTTGGCCCAGGGACTTAATTCACCCCTCCACTTT
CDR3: CASSLAQGLNSPLHF